Listed below are T cell receptor beta chains from one sample, sequenced in a study of T cell responses to AZD1222 COVID-19 vaccine. Some clones are missing from TCRdb's copy, which holds only in-frame ones; the method was immunoSEQ multiplex PCR. The table includes 100,000 or so clones, about 92% detected once. Sequenced here: peripheral blood, sampled on day 0 of AZD1222 vaccination. Source of these receptors: an adult in good health. Each CDR3 is given without its conserved first and last residue.

v_gene,j_gene,CDR3aa
TRBV10-2,TRBJ1-2,ASIKGMGYGYT
TRBV19,TRBJ1-5,ASIDGAAVYQPQH
TRBV6-6,TRBJ1-2,ASPPRDRGFYGYT
TRBV19,TRBJ1-6,ASSMVGGNSPLH
TRBV29-1,TRBJ1-5,SVSAGRDNQPQH
TRBV10-3,TRBJ1-3,AISDPFPTGRPGNTIY
TRBV7-9,TRBJ2-5,ASSSGLAGVETQY
TRBV7-3,TRBJ2-1,ASSLTWDRRNEQF
TRBV11-3,TRBJ2-1,ASSLDRSEQF
TRBV11-3,TRBJ1-1,ASSLDPGRVRAF
TRBV9,TRBJ1-2,ASSAEQGLGYGYT
TRBV30,TRBJ1-5,AWGQGEGQPQH
TRBV14,TRBJ2-5,ASSPPQETQY
TRBV4-1,TRBJ2-1,ASSQDAGQGWDNEQF
TRBV30,TRBJ1-2,AWSVQGAGYGYT
TRBV19,TRBJ1-2,ASSSRLDGGYT
TRBV27,TRBJ2-3,ASRNRDRSTDTQY
TRBV9,TRBJ2-7,ASSVRVSGYEQY
TRBV7-8,TRBJ2-7,ASSWPGLSGEQY
TRBV9,TRBJ1-5,ASSVGDRGNQPQH